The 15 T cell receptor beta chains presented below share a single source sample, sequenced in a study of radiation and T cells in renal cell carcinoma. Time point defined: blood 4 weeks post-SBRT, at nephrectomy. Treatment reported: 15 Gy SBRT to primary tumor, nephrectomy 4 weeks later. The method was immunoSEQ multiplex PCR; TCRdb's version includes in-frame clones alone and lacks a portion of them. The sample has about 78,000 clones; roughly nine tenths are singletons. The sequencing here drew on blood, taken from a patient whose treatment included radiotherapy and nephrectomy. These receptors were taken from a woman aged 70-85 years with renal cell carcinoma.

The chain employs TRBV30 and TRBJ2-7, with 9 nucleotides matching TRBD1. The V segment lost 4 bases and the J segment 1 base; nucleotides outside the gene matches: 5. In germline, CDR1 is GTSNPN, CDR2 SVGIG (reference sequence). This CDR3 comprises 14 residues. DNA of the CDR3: TGTGCCTGGAAAACCGGGACAGGGTCCTACGAGCAGTACTTC. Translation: CAWKTGTGSYEQYF. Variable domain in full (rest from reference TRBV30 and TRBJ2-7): SQTIHQWPATLVQPVGSPLSLECTVEGTSNPNLYWYRQAAGRGLQLLFYSVGIGQISSEVPQNLSASRPQDRQFILSSKKLLLSDSGFYLCAWKTGTGSYEQYFGPGTRLTVT.

CDR3 sequence (DNA): TGCGCCAGCAGTACAGGGGACTTGAACTATGGCTACACCTTC. This translates into CASSTGDLNYGYTF. The gene calls are TRBV5-1 and TRBJ1-2, with 7 bases matching TRBD1. The CDR3 consists of 14 residues. CDR1 and CDR2 from the germline V gene are SGHRS and YFSETQ. The V and J ends lost 5 bases and 2 bases, in that order; junction bases with no gene match: 6.

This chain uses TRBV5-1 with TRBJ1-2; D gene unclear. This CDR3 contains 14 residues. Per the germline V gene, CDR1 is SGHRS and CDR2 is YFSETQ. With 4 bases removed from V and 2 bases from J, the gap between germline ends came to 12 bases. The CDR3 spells CASSPSDGNYGYTF. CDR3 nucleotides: TGCGCCAGCAGCCCCTCGGACGGCAACTATGGCTACACCTTC.

The CDR3 DNA sequence: TGTGCCAGCAGCCCCCGTTCTAATGAAAAACTGTTTTTT. Translating it yields CASSPRSNEKLFF. The genes are TRBV7-9 and TRBJ1-4; D unclear. Germline V gene data show CDR1 as SEHNR and CDR2 as FQNEAQ (reference sequence). The CDR3 contains 13 residues. V lost 5 bases and J 3 bases, leaving 7 bases between the germline ends.

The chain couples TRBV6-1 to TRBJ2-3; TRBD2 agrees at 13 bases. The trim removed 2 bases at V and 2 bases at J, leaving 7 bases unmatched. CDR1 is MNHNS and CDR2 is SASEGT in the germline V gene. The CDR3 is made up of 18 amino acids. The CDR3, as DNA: TGTGCCAGCAGTGAAAATGAGGGACTAGCGGGGTACACAGATACGCAGTATTTT. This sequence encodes CASSENEGLAGYTDTQYF.

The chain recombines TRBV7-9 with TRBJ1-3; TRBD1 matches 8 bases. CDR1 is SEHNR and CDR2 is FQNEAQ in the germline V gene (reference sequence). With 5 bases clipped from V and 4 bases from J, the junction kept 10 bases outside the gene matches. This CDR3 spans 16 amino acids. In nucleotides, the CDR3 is TGTGCCAGCAGCCGCCCGCAGGGGGCGGCGGGAAACACCATATATTTT. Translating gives CASSRPQGAAGNTIYF. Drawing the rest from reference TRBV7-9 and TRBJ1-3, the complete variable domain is DTGVSQNPRHKITKRGQNVTFRCDPISEHNRLYWYRQTLGQGPEFLTYFQNEAQLEKSRLLSDRFSAERPKGSFSTLEIQRTEQGDSAMYLCASSRPQGAAGNTIYFGEGSWLTVV.

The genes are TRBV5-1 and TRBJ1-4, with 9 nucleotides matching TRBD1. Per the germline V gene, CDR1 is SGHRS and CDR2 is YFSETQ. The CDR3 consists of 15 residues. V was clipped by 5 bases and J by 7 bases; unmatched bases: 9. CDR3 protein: CASSHRDRDGEKLFF. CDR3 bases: TGCGCCAGCAGTCATCGGGACAGGGATGGTGAAAAACTGTTTTTT. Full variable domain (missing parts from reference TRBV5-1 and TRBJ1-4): KAGVTQTPRYLIKTRGQQVTLSCSPISGHRSVSWYQQTPGQGLQFLFEYFSETQRNKGNFPGRFSGRQFSNSRSEMNVSTLELGDSALYLCASSHRDRDGEKLFFGSGTQLSVL.

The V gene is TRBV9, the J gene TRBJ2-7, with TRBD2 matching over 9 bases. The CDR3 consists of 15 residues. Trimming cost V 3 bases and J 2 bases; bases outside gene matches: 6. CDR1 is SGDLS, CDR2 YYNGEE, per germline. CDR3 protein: CASSGSGGGTYEQYF. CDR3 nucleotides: TGTGCCAGCAGCGGTAGCGGGGGCGGTACCTACGAGCAGTACTTC.

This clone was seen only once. CDR3 protein: CASSLGGRGTANEKLFF. The CDR3 coding sequence is TGTGCCAGCAGTTTAGGGGGCAGGGGCACAGCTAATGAAAAACTGTTTTTT. This rearrangement joins TRBV27 to TRBJ1-4, with D perhaps matching TRBD1 (6 bases). Trimming left V 2 bases short and J 3 bases short, with 16 bases between. CDR1 and CDR2 (germline): MNHEY, SMNVEV (reference sequence). This CDR3 has 17 amino acids.

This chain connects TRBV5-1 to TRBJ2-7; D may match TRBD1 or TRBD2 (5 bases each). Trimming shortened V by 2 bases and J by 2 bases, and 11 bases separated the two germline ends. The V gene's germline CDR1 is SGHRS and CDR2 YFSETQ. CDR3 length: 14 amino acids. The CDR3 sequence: CASSLSGSPYEQYF. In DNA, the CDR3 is TGCGCCAGCAGCTTATCAGGGAGTCCCTACGAGCAGTACTTC.

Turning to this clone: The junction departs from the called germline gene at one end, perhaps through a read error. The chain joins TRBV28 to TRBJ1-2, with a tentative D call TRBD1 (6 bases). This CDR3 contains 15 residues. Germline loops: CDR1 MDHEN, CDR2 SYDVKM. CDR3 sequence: CASSTGTPVHYGCTF. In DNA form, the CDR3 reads TGTGCCAGCAGCACAGGGACCCCTGTTCATTATGGCTGCACCTTC.

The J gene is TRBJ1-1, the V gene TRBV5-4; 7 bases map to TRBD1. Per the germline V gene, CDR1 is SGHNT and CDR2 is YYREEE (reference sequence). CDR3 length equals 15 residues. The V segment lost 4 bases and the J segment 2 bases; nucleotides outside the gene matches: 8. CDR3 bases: TGTGCCAGCAGCCCAATGACAGGGACAAACACTGAAGCTTTCTTT. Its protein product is CASSPMTGTNTEAFF.

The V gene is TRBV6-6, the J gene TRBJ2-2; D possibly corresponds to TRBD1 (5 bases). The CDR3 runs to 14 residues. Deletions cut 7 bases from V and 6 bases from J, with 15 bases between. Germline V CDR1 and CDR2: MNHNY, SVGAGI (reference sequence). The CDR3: CASTSIAGPGELFF. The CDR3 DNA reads TGTGCCAGCACCTCTATAGCAGGGCCCGGGGAGCTGTTTTTT.

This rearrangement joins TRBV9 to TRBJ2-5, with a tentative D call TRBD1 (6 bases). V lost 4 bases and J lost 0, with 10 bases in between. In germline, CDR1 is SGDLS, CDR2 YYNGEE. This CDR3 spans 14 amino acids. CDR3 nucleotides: TGTGCCAGCAGCCAAACAGGGTACCAAGAGACCCAGTACTTC. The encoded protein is CASSQTGYQETQYF.

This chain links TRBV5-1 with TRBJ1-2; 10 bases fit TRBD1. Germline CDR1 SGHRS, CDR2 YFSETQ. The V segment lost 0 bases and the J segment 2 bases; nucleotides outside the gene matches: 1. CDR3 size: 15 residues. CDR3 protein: CASSLGGQGNYGYTF. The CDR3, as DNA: TGCGCCAGCAGCTTGGGGGGACAGGGGAACTATGGCTACACCTTC.